Below are 27 T cell receptor beta chains sequenced from a single sample in a study of cytomegalovirus exposure and HLA in healthy donors. 60 Vbeta and 13 Jbeta primers were used in PCR. Measured with immunoSEQ multiplex PCR; TCRdb has only the in-frame clones, and not every one. This sample's clone table lists 60,000 to 70,000 clones. The specimen sequenced was PBMCs. The source is a man aged 25-45 years in good health and CMV-seropositive.

Here the CDR3 reads CSVGKPTGTGGRTEAFF. The CDR3 coding sequence is TGCAGCGTCGGGAAACCTACCGGGACAGGGGGCAGGACTGAAGCTTTCTTT. The V call is TRBV29-1, the J call TRBJ1-1; 12 bases fit TRBD1. Germline V gives CDR1 SQVTM, CDR2 ANQGSEA. V gave up 6 bases and J gave up 5 bases; unmatched junction bases: 16. This CDR3 spans 17 amino acids. The variable domain in full, with the rest retrieved from reference TRBV29-1 and TRBJ1-1, is SAVISQKPSRDICQRGTSLTIQCQVDSQVTMMFWYRQQPGQSLTLIATANQGSEATYESGFVIDKFPISRPNLTFSTLTVSNMSPEDSSIYLCSVGKPTGTGGRTEAFFGQGTRLTVV.

The CDR3 protein is CAWSVTSSYEQYF. CDR3 coding DNA: TGTGCCTGGAGTGTAACTTCCTCCTACGAGCAGTACTTC. The chain employs TRBV30 and TRBJ2-7; D remains unclear. There are 13 residues in the CDR3. V was pared by 0 bases and J by 0 bases, with 6 bases between. Germline loops: CDR1 GTSNPN, CDR2 SVGIG (reference sequence).

This chain uses TRBV6-6 with TRBJ2-1; D may be TRBD2 (6 bases). The CDR3 is 16 amino acids. Germline lookup yields CDR1 MNHNY and CDR2 SVGAGI (reference sequence). Between the trimmed V and J ends, which lost 8 bases and 1 base, there was a span of 18 bases. CDR3 loop: CASGVTGVGSYNEQFF. The DNA for the CDR3 is TGTGCCAGCGGTGTAACGGGAGTAGGTTCCTACAATGAGCAGTTCTTC.

The rearrangement uses TRBV11-2 and TRBJ1-1; D is unclear. This CDR3 spans 13 amino acids. The germline V gene encodes CDR1 SGHAT and CDR2 FQNNGV. The germline V and J ends were trimmed by 1 base and 6 bases, with 9 bases remaining between them. Here the CDR3 DNA reads TGTGCCAGCAGCTTAGGCAGTCTAGCTGAAGCTTTCTTT. Protein product: CASSLGSLAEAFF.

The chain joins TRBV6-1 to TRBJ1-5; maybe TRBD1 (6 bases). This CDR3 has 14 amino acids. Trimming stripped 6 bases from V and 4 bases from J, with 13 bases between. Per the germline V gene, CDR1 is MNHNS and CDR2 is SASEGT. The DNA of the CDR3 is TGTGCCAGCAGACAGGGTGGCGGGAATCAGCCCCAGCATTTT. This codes for CASRQGGGNQPQHF.

CDR3 sequence: CASSQPVRGGADTQYF. DNA for the CDR3: TGCGCCAGCAGCCAACCCGTGAGAGGGGGTGCAGATACGCAGTATTTT. The rearrangement joins TRBV4-1 to TRBJ2-3; D possibly corresponds to TRBD1 (6 bases). Germline V gives CDR1 MGHRA, CDR2 YSYEKL. The CDR3 length is 16 residues. Trimming took off 2 bases at V and 4 bases at J, with 16 bases between the two ends.

The rearrangement joins TRBV4-1 to TRBJ1-5; D call uncertain. The length of the CDR3 is 15 residues. Germline loops: CDR1 MGHRA, CDR2 YSYEKL. V was shortened by 3 bases and J by 4 bases, with 13 bases between the two germline ends. The CDR3 reads CASSQGALGNQPQHF. The CDR3 DNA is TGCGCCAGCAGCCAGGGAGCCTTGGGGAATCAGCCCCAGCATTTT.

V and J are TRBV6-5 and TRBJ1-1; no reliable D call. Germline V gene data show CDR1 as MNHEY and CDR2 as SVGAGI. V lost 8 bases to trimming and J lost 3 bases, with 7 bases between them. The length of the CDR3 is 11 residues. DNA for the CDR3: TGTGCCAGCGCGGGGTACACTGAAGCTTTCTTT. The encoded protein is CASAGYTEAFF.

This chain links TRBV5-1 with TRBJ1-1, with unresolved D. From germline, CDR1 is SGHRS and CDR2 YFSETQ. The V end lost 4 bases, the J end lost 13 bases, and 11 bases lay between the germline ends. This CDR3 has 10 amino acids. The CDR3 DNA reads TGCGCCAGCAGCCCGCAGCGGGGTTTCTTT. Translated: CASSPQRGFF.

The chain recombines TRBV11-1 with TRBJ2-1; 9 bases are a match to TRBD1. The CDR3 has 12 residues. Trimming took 8 bases from V and 8 from J; bases not matched to a gene: 4. Germline-derived CDR1 and CDR2 are SGHAT and FQDESV (reference sequence). The CDR3 nucleotides are TGTGCCAGCTTGAGACAGGGGGATGAGCAGTTCTTC. Encoded protein: CASLRQGDEQFF.

The chain carries TRBV6-5 and TRBJ2-3; D is perhaps TRBD2 (5 bases). CDR1 and CDR2 (germline): MNHEY, SVGAGI. The CDR3 length is 13 residues. The germline V and J ends were trimmed by 5 bases and 7 bases, with 13 bases remaining between them. The CDR3: CASSLTRENTQYF. The CDR3 DNA reads as TGTGCCAGCAGTCTTACGAGGGAAAATACGCAGTATTTT.

The chain carries TRBV5-6 and TRBJ1-2, with 7 bases lining up with TRBD1. Germline CDR1 SGHDT, CDR2 YYEEEE. The CDR3 totals 14 residues. J gave up 6 bases and V 0 bases, and 5 bases lay outside the gene matches. CDR3 in amino acids: CASSLGQGGDGYTF. The CDR3 DNA sequence: TGTGCCAGCAGCTTGGGGCAGGGGGGTGATGGCTACACCTTC. The full variable domain, with the rest looked up from reference TRBV5-6 and TRBJ1-2, is DAGVTQSPTHLIKTRGQQVTLRCSPKSGHDTVSWYQQALGQGPQFIFQYYEEEERQRGNFPDRFSGHQFPNYSSELNVNALLLGDSALYLCASSLGQGGDGYTFGSGTRLTVV.

The V call is TRBV4-2, the J call TRBJ1-2; D ambiguous. V lost 0 bases and J 0 bases, leaving 8 bases between the germline ends. Germline assignment: CDR1 LGHNA and CDR2 YNFKEQ. This CDR3 has 15 residues. CDR3 residues: CASSQDTQANYGYTF. The CDR3 DNA sequence: TGTGCCAGCAGCCAAGATACTCAGGCTAACTATGGCTACACCTTC.

The V and J genes are TRBV6-4 and TRBJ2-3; D is uncertain. The germline CDR1 and CDR2 sequences are MRHNA and SNTAGT. The CDR3 is 13 amino acids. Trimming shortened V by 3 bases and J by 3 bases, and 7 bases separated the two germline ends. DNA of the CDR3: TGTGCCAGCAGTGAAAGGAGTACAGATACGCAGTATTTT. Translated: CASSERSTDTQYF.

J is TRBJ2-7 and V is TRBV5-1; TRBD2 agrees at 9 bases. The CDR3 length is 15 residues. J was trimmed by 2 bases and V by 4 bases; bases with no gene match: 7. The germline CDR1 and CDR2 sequences are SGHRS and YFSETQ. The CDR3 is CASSPGVAGAYEQYF. As DNA, the CDR3 is TGCGCCAGCAGCCCCGGGGTAGCGGGAGCCTACGAGCAGTACTTC.

The rearrangement joins TRBV9 to TRBJ2-6; D remains unclear. Between the trimmed V and J ends, which lost 1 base and 4 bases, there was a span of 12 bases. This CDR3 contains 16 residues. Germline values: CDR1 SGDLS, CDR2 YYNGEE. The CDR3 spells CASSVITRYGANVLTF. The CDR3 nucleotides are TGTGCCAGCAGCGTAATAACTCGTTACGGGGCCAACGTCCTGACTTTC. The full variable domain, in which reference TRBV9 and TRBJ2-6 provide the parts outside the CDR3, is DSGVTQTPKHLITATGQRVTLRCSPRSGDLSVYWYQQSLDQGLQFLIQYYNGEERAKGNILERFSAQQFPDLHSELNLSSLELGDSALYFCASSVITRYGANVLTFGAGSRLTVL.

The chain has TRBV6-1 and TRBJ2-5, with 14 positions matching TRBD2. The CDR3 runs to 15 residues. Germline lookup yields CDR1 MNHNS and CDR2 SASEGT. The trim removed 5 bases at V and 4 bases at J, leaving 3 bases unmatched. The CDR3 nucleotides are TGTGCCAGCAGTAACGGACTAGCGGGGGGAGAGACCCAGTACTTC. Translating it yields CASSNGLAGGETQYF.

V gene TRBV5-1 combines with J gene TRBJ1-1; D perhaps matches TRBD1 (6 bases). The CDR3 length is 15 residues. V lost 6 bases to trimming and J lost 0 bases, with 15 bases between them. In germline, CDR1 is SGHRS, CDR2 YFSETQ. CDR3 sequence: CASIPTGGVNTEAFF. CDR3 DNA: TGCGCCAGCATCCCGACAGGCGGAGTGAACACTGAAGCTTTCTTT.

The chain has TRBV4-1 and TRBJ2-2; TRBD1 might be the D (5 bases). V dropped 8 bases and J dropped 4 bases, with 14 bases sitting between them. This CDR3 region has 14 residues. Germline CDR1 MGHRA, CDR2 YSYEKL. CDR3 DNA sequence: TGCGCCAGCGCGGCAGGGCTGTTCACCGGGGAGCTGTTTTTT. Its translation: CASAAGLFTGELFF.

The chain recombines TRBV5-6 with TRBJ2-7, with 7 bases lining up with TRBD1. The germline CDR1 and CDR2 sequences are SGHDT and YYEEEE. The CDR3 has 15 residues. The V segment lost 0 bases and the J segment 2 bases; nucleotides outside the gene matches: 5. CDR3 coding DNA: TGTGCCAGCAGCTTGGGGACAGGCCCTACCTACGAGCAGTACTTC. The encoded protein is CASSLGTGPTYEQYF.

J is TRBJ2-5 and V is TRBV30, with D perhaps matching TRBD2 (7 bases). The germline V and J ends were trimmed by 7 bases and 2 bases, with 23 bases remaining between them. Germline-derived CDR1 and CDR2 are GTSNPN and SVGIG (reference sequence). The CDR3 totals 16 residues. Here the CDR3 DNA reads TGTGCCTATGACAGGAATCTAGCGGCAGTACAAGAGACCCAGTACTTC. Protein: CAYDRNLAAVQETQYF.

This chain connects TRBV6-5 to TRBJ2-7, with D perhaps TRBD1 (5 bases). Germline V lookup: CDR1 MNHEY, CDR2 SVGAGI. The CDR3 consists of 12 residues. Trimming removed 5 bases at V and 2 bases at J, with 7 bases between. CDR3 residues: CASSQGPYEQYF. CDR3 DNA: TGTGCCAGCAGTCAGGGTCCCTACGAGCAGTACTTC.

V usage is TRBV5-1 and J usage is TRBJ2-1, with D perhaps matching TRBD1 (6 bases). The V gene lost 1 base and the J gene lost 4 bases, with 21 bases spanning the gap. CDR3 length: 18 amino acids. CDR1 and CDR2 from the germline V gene are SGHRS and YFSETQ. The CDR3 loop is CASSLTPLGANTYNEQFF. CDR3 DNA sequence: TGCGCCAGCAGCTTGACACCCCTGGGGGCGAATACGTACAATGAGCAGTTCTTC.

J is TRBJ2-7 and V is TRBV9; D not resolved. The V end lost 0 bases, the J end lost 2 bases, and 9 bases lay between the germline ends. The CDR3 spans 14 residues. The germline CDR1 and CDR2 sequences are SGDLS and YYNGEE. The DNA for the CDR3 is TGTGCCAGCAGCGTAGACGCAGGCGCCTACGAGCAGTACTTC. It encodes CASSVDAGAYEQYF.

The rearrangement joins TRBV6-5 to TRBJ1-1; 8 nucleotides line up with TRBD1. Looked up from germline, CDR1 is MNHEY and CDR2 is SVGAGI. This CDR3 is 14 amino acids long. Unmatched junction bases numbered 4, after V lost 5 bases and J lost 2 bases. This chain's CDR3 is CASSNGQGNTEAFF. As DNA, the CDR3 is TGTGCCAGCAGTAACGGACAGGGAAACACTGAAGCTTTCTTT.

The V call is TRBV19, the J call TRBJ2-3; 9 nucleotides agree with TRBD1. Per germline, CDR1 LNHDA and CDR2 SQIVND (reference sequence). With 4 bases clipped from V and 0 bases from J, the junction kept 5 bases outside the gene matches. The CDR3 contains 16 residues. The CDR3 coding sequence is TGTGCCAGTAGTACGCCCGGGACAGGGAGCACAGATACGCAGTATTTT. Protein: CASSTPGTGSTDTQYF.

The chain joins TRBV6-1 to TRBJ2-3, with D possibly matching TRBD2 (6 bases). Trimming shortened V by 6 bases and J by 4 bases, and 17 bases separated the two germline ends. CDR1 and CDR2 (germline): MNHNS, SASEGT. CDR3 length: 15 residues. For the CDR3, the DNA is TGTGCCAGCAGACTTACACCGGGGGTCCCAGATACGCAGTATTTT. It yields the protein CASRLTPGVPDTQYF.